This TCR beta chain was found in a study of blood T cell repertoires in COVID-19. On the study more broadly: The United States, Italy and Spain were the sources of the acute and convalescent COVID-19 samples. PBMCs, B-cell-depleted T cells, or T cells provided the cDNA or gDNA that made up the material.

Original methodology: Reference gene primer amplification yielded estimated nucleated cell counts. This table comes from immunoSEQ multiplex PCR, and its TCRdb copy is limited to in-frame clones, with some not included. Clonal size and the V and J genes are those of that table, whereas D and trimming came from the DNA. Of about 35,000 clones listed, 82% are singletons. With V trimmed by 4 bases and J by 4 bases, 6 bases remained unmatched. The V gene's germline CDR1 is SGHRS and CDR2 YFSETQ. This CDR3 comprises 16 residues. V is TRBV5-1 and J is TRBJ2-3; 13 nucleotides match TRBD2. The specimen was peripheral blood. The receptor was isolated from an older man with active or convalescent COVID-19. The CDR3 here is CASSPPLAGGPDTQYF. The CDR3 bases are TGCGCCAGCAGCCCGCCACTAGCGGGAGGGCCAGATACGCAGTATTTT. The whole variable domain, filled in from reference TRBV5-1 and TRBJ2-3, reads KAGVTQTPRYLIKTRGQQVTLSCSPISGHRSVSWYQQTPGQGLQFLFEYFSETQRNKGNFPGRFSGRQFSNSRSEMNVSTLELGDSALYLCASSPPLAGGPDTQYFGPGTRLTVL.